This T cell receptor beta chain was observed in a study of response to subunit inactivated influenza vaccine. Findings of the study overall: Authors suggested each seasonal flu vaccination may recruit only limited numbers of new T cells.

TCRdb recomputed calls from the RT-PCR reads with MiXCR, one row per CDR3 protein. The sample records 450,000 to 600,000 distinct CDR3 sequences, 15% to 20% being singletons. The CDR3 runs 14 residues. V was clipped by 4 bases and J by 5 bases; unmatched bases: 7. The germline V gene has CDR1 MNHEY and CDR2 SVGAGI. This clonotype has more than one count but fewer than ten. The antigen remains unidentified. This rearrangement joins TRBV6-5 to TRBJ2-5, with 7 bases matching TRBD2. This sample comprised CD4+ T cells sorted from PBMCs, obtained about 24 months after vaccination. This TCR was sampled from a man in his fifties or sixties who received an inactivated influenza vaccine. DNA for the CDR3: TGTGCCAGCAGTTCGACGACTAGCATGGAGACCCAGTACTTC. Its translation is CASSSTTSMETQYF.